Detailed here is one T cell receptor (beta chain). This clonotype was detected a few times. This receptor's antigen is unknown. No much larger clone exists at a distance of one base, and base qualities are not known. Libraries were prepared through multiplex PCR. Sequencing took place on an Illumina HiSeq 4000. TCR beta libraries were built with iRepertoire HTBI primers and Arm-PCR amplification of CDR3 regions. Before sequencing, the PCR products underwent gel purification. Per the authors' processing: Gene usage analysis of CDR3 amino acid clonotypes relied on the 55 to 80 TRBV and about 13 TRBJ segments identified across samples. COPE and FqMerger were used to merge filtered high-quality paired reads into contigs. Contigs were aligned with BLAST to IMGT TRBV, TRBD and TRBJ reference genes, and CDR3 was defined per IMGT. Any clonotype with a frequency above 0.1% was classified as a highly expanded clone. Shannon entropy served as the measure of repertoire diversity, while the Gini coefficient captured V-J evenness. A clonotype was considered public if more than one individual shared it. TCRdb redid the processing of the public reads, applying fastp at Q25 and MiXCR, and retained in-frame beta chains. All rows with the same CDR3 protein become a single entry with the most common DNA and genes. TCRdb, not the authors, supplied the V and J calls. Across this sample there are 450,000 to 600,000 distinct CDR3 sequences, with approximately 12% seen only once. Roughly 9.7% of the sample is in the top ten clones.

This specimen's time point label, per the study, means: newly diagnosed GD, antithyroid drugs for less than 3 months. RNA was extracted from PBMCs in TRIzol for both TCR sequencing and RNA sequencing. The diagnosis of Graves' disease followed American Thyroid Association guidelines. Patients for the study were recruited at an endocrinology department in Xi'an, China. Each patient gave 8.5 to 9.5 milliliters of peripheral blood, collected in an EDTA anticoagulant tube. PBMCs were isolated by Ficoll Paque Plus density gradient separation without further T cell sorting. An Agilent 2100 Bioanalyzer and agarose gel were used to check RNA quality, while a NanoDrop 2000 measured RNA concentration. V is pruned by 7 bases and J by 3 bases, leaving 6 bases of the junction without a gene match. The CDR1 and CDR2 encoded by the germline V gene are WSHSY and SAAADI. The CDR3 holds 13 amino acids from the cysteine to the phenylalanine. CDR3 DNA only is kept here, 39 bases in frame from base 1.

The source of the sample is a study of regulatory T cells in long-lasting Graves disease (dated by TCRdb to the early 2020s). Concerning the study at large: In the newly diagnosed Graves' disease group, patients had been taking antithyroid drugs for less than 3 months. A total of about 33 samples were covered by TCR sequencing, comprising around 13 persistent and around 20 newly diagnosed Graves' disease patients. Patients with persistent Graves' disease were compared with patients with newly diagnosed Graves' disease using TCR sequencing and RNA sequencing of peripheral blood. The study took place in China and was registered as a clinical trial.

Beyond this particular receptor, the publication reports: Compared with newly diagnosed patients, persistent Graves' disease patients had lower TCR Shannon entropy and fewer highly expanded clones, which suggests clonal expansion. Sequencing and analysis were limited to the TCR beta chain. The authors acknowledged the small sample size as a limitation that may reduce accuracy. A larger number of public clonotypes was shared among persistent patients (around 2,500) than among newly diagnosed patients (around 870). The study examined only peripheral blood because the primary lesion, thyroid tissue, could not be accessed. TRBV28, TRBJ1-2 and TRBJ2-5 were preferentially used in persistent disease, while TRBV20-1 and TRBJ2-1 were favored in newly diagnosed disease.

These data also formed part of another study, on T cells in Graves' hyperthyroidism and ophthalmopathy. The second source states: A patient counted as having stable Graves' hyperthyroidism if no progression to ophthalmopathy occurred over 18 months of follow-up. Hyperthyroidism patients were newly diagnosed, had a disease duration of under 2 months, and were aged 18 to 65 years. Patients with uncontrolled infections, other autoimmune diseases, pregnancy or lactation were excluded. Diagnoses were based on clinical symptoms, serum thyroxine and TRAb, thyroid ultrasound and orbital computed tomography. A first-round RT-PCR of the TCR CDR3 used the HTBI primer set with the Qiagen OneStep RT-PCR kit. Blood samples also contained most of the expanded thyroid clonotypes (frequency above 0.001), which suggests that blood repertoires may reflect thyroid immune responses. A 13 V-J signature model separated ophthalmopathy from stable hyperthyroidism, with approximately 87% sensitivity and 81.08% specificity in cross-validation and 80%/75% in testing. During validation, the model predicted progression to ophthalmopathy a median of around six months ahead of onset, with around 70% sensitivity and 72.22% specificity. TCR V-J signatures able to tell the groups apart were searched for in a discovery cohort of some 97 patients, of whom under 45 had Graves' ophthalmopathy and roughly 57 had stable Graves' hyperthyroidism. Prospective prediction of ophthalmopathy was tested in an independent validation cohort of approximately 19 hyperthyroidism patients and 15 to 17 patients who later progressed to ophthalmopathy. The 100 discovery patients were randomly divided into training and test sets at a 7:3 ratio. The study also compared thyroid tissue and blood T-cell repertoires from more than 5 Graves' hyperthyroidism patients. Once sampling was done, hyperthyroidism patients were given methimazole at a starting dose of 30 mg daily, whereas ophthalmopathy patients were given high-dose intravenous methylprednisolone. A second multiplex PCR round built the libraries, followed by size selection and purification. The libraries were sequenced on an Illumina HiSeq2000 using paired-end 100 bp reads. SOAPnuke was used to process the raw data, removing reads that contained adapters or uncalled bases, had a mean Phred below 15, or lacked an exact match to the constant primer or identifier. High-quality paired reads were merged using COPE v1.2.5, and each unique nucleotide sequence was defined as a clonotype. MiTCR v1.1 was used to align clonotypes to the IMGT TRBV, TRBD and TRBJ reference segments. Analysis was restricted to V-J combinations with a frequency above 0.0001, which covered just over 98% of repertoires. The TCS score was defined as F50 (clonal expansion) divided by E x V (chaos), with BLOSUM62-based TCRdist calculated between CDR3 peptides within each V-J. Welch's t-statistics and random forest reduced some 510 V-J features to 13, which were used in a naive Bayes classifier (R e1071). Sample size was not statistically predetermined, and investigators were not blinded to group allocation. The paper reports TCR Vbeta CDR3 sequencing of 140 or so peripheral blood samples: fewer than 50 ophthalmopathy, fewer than 80 hyperthyroidism and roughly 17 progressor patients.

The TCR originated in a man aged 30 to 45 with Graves disease. Donor details come from another sample of the same person, matched by shared clones. The chain links TRBV10-2 with TRBJ2-7; 7 middle bases align to TRBD2. The sequencing used peripheral blood mononuclear cells (PBMCs), collected at new diagnosis, from a patient treated with antithyroid drugs. This receptor has the CDR3 CASTRGGVYEQYF. The DNA sequence is given as TGCGCCAGCACGCGGGGAGGGGTCTACGAGCAGTACTTC.